The clone carrying this T cell receptor (beta chain) appeared a single time. Participants came from around 25 US areas, aged roughly 18 to 89 years. Participants had their cohort set by participant-reported clinical history. Recovered status applied to Cohort 3 donors who had two consecutive negative PCRs. It also applied to those with clearance or with symptom resolution. TCRdb's copy holds only in-frame clones and misses some; the assay was immunoSEQ multiplex PCR. The sample includes around 300,000 clones, approximately 92% of them seen just once. This record comes from a study of blood T cell repertoires in COVID-19. Study at large: In each case, the material was cDNA or gDNA derived from T cells, B-cell-depleted T cells, or PBMCs.

The CDR3 contains 13 residues. The germline V gene encodes CDR1 SGDLS and CDR2 YYNGEE. V lost 0 bases, J lost 5 bases, and 8 bases lay in between. The V and J genes are TRBV9 and TRBJ2-5; D ambiguous. This TCR was recovered from a woman aged 18-29 years who had recovered from COVID-19. The source material was PBMCs or T cells enriched from blood (not recorded which). The CDR3: CASSVVDSETQYF. CDR3 nucleotides: TGTGCCAGCAGCGTAGTTGACTCCGAGACCCAGTACTTC.